This T cell receptor beta chain was identified during a study of untreated major depressive disorder. Assay: immunoSEQ multiplex PCR; the TCRdb copy retains only in-frame clones and omits some. Of 21,000 or so clones detected, roughly 86% appear once; the ten largest clones hold approximately 5.1%. Trimming took 2 bases from V and 2 from J, leaving 7 bases between them. The CDR3 sequence is 13 residues long. CDR1 is LGHNA, CDR2 YSLEER, per germline. This receptor was taken from a woman in her twenties or thirties in good health. The chain has TRBV4-3 and TRBJ2-7, with D unresolved. Sequencing input: CD4+ T cells from PBMCs. DNA of the CDR3: TGCGCCAGCAGCCAAAGTCGGGCCTACGAGCAGTACTTC. Protein: CASSQSRAYEQYF.